Detailed here is one T cell receptor (beta chain). J lost 6 bases, V lost 4 bases, and 6 bases had no gene match. This CDR3 comprises 14 residues. CDR1 is SGHRS and CDR2 is YFSETQ in the germline V gene. These data are taken from a study of OX40 agonist ivuxolimab in advanced cancers. Profiled with immunoSEQ multiplex PCR; TCRdb holds only in-frame clones, not every one. The sample has some 80,000 clones, approximately 89% seen once. This TCR came from an adult with an advanced solid tumor such as melanoma, head and neck, liver or kidney cancer. Sequencing used CD4+ or CD8+ T cells sorted from blood, obtained in a trial of the OX40 agonist ivuxolimab. The chain carries TRBV5-1 and TRBJ2-1, with 8 bases matching TRBD2. In nucleotides, the CDR3 is TGCGCCAGCAGCCTATATACTAGCGGCAATGAGCAGTTCTTC. Protein product: CASSLYTSGNEQFF. Based on the CDR3 plus reference TRBV5-1 and TRBJ2-1, the full variable domain is KAGVTQTPRYLIKTRGQQVTLSCSPISGHRSVSWYQQTPGQGLQFLFEYFSETQRNKGNFPGRFSGRQFSNSRSEMNVSTLELGDSALYLCASSLYTSGNEQFFGPGTRLTVL.